This T cell receptor (beta chain) appears in the sequencing data of a study of cytomegalovirus exposure and HLA in healthy donors. Overall study findings and caveats: For most subjects, TCR beta sequences were reported to predict HLA-A and HLA-B alleles with accuracy.

A single count supports this clone. Its antigen is unknown. V lost 6 bases to trimming and J lost 10 bases, with 21 bases between them. The CDR3 extends over 14 amino acids. CDR1 is LNHDA, CDR2 SQIVND, per germline (reference sequence). Primers included in the PCR were 60 Vbeta and 13 Jbeta primers. Data came from immunoSEQ multiplex PCR; TCRdb stores just in-frame clones and leaves some out. The table lists roughly 110,000 clones, about 70% of them singletons, with approximately 1.9% in the top ten. Sample: PBMCs. V and J are TRBV19 and TRBJ1-1; D uncertain. This receptor was identified in a human donor in good health. This CDR3 is CASSATPLVDRAFF. The CDR3 nucleotides read TGTGCCAGTAGCGCGACACCCTTGGTCGATCGAGCTTTCTTT.